This T cell receptor beta chain was sequenced in a study of T cells in Graves' hyperthyroidism and ophthalmopathy. The CDR3 is made up of 14 amino acids. Looked up from germline, CDR1 is MDHEN and CDR2 is SYDVKM. V was clipped by 7 bases and J by 2 bases; unmatched bases: 8. This clonotype was recorded at least ten times. Its antigen is unidentified. Study outcomes and limitations: Ophthalmopathy was distinguished from stable hyperthyroidism by 13 V-J signatures. Most expanded thyroid clonotypes above 0.001 also appeared in blood.

It was RNA transcripts that yielded the amplified TCR beta CDR3 regions. A first-round RT-PCR of the TCR CDR3 used the HTBI primer set. From the multiplex PCR reads, TCRdb called clonotypes with MiXCR, one entry per CDR3 protein. The sample lists fewer than 450,000 distinct CDR3 sequences; 15% were seen once. This chain uses TRBV28 with TRBJ2-7; 7 nucleotides agree with TRBD1. The sequencing sample was made of blood. This receptor was obtained from a woman aged 55-70 years with Graves' ophthalmopathy. The CDR3 nucleotides read TGTGCCAGCAAGATTGGGACAGAAGCCTACGAGCAGTACTTC. Amino acids: CASKIGTEAYEQYF.